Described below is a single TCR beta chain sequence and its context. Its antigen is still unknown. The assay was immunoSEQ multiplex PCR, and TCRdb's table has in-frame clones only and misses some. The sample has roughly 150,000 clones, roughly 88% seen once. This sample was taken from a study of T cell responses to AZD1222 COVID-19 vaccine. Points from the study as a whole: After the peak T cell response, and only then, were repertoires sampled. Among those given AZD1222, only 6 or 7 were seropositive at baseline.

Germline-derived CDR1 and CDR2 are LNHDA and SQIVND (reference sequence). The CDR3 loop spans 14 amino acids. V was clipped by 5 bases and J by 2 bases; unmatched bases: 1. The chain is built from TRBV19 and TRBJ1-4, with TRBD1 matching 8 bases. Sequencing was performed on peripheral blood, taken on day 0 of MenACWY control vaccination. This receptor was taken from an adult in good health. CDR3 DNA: TGTGCCAGTAGTCACAGGGGGACTAATGAAAAACTGTTTTTT. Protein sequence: CASSHRGTNEKLFF.